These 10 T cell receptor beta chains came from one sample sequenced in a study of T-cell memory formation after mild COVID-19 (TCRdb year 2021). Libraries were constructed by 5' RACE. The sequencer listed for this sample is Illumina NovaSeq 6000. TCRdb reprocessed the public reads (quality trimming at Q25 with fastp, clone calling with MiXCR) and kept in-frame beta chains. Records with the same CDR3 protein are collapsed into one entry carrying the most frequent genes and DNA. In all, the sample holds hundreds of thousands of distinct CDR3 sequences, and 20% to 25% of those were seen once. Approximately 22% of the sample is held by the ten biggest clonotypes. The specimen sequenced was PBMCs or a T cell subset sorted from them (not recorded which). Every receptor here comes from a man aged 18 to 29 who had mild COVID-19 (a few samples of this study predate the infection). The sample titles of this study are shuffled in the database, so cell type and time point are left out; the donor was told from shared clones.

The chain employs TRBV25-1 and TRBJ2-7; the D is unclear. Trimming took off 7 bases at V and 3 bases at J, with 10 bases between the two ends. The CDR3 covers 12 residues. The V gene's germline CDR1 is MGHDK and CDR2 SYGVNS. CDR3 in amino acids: CASTETGYEQYF. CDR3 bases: TGTGCCAGCACGGAGACCGGCTACGAGCAGTACTTC.

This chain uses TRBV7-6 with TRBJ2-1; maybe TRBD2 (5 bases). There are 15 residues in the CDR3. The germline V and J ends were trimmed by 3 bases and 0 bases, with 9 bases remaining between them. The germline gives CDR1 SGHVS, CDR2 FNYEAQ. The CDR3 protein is CASSLEASSYNEQFF. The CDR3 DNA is TGTGCCAGCAGCTTGGAGGCGAGCTCCTACAATGAGCAGTTCTTC.

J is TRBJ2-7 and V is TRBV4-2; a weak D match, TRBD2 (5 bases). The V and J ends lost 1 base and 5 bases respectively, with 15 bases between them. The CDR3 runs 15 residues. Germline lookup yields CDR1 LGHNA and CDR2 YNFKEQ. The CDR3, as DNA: TGTGCCAGCAGCCAAGGTCGACTAACGGTTGACGAGCAGTACTTC. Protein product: CASSQGRLTVDEQYF.

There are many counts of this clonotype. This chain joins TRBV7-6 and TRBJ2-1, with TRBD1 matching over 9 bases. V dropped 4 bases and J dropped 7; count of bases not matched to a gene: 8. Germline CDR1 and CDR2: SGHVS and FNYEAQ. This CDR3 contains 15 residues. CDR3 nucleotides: TGTGCCAGCAGCTCACCTCGGGGACAGGGAAATGAGCAGTTCTTC. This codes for CASSSPRGQGNEQFF.

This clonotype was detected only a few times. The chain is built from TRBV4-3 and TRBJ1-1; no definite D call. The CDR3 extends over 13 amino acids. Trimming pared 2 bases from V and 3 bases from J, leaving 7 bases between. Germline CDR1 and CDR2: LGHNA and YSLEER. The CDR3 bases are TGCGCCAGCAGCCAAATGGGGTACACTGAAGCTTTCTTT. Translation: CASSQMGYTEAFF.

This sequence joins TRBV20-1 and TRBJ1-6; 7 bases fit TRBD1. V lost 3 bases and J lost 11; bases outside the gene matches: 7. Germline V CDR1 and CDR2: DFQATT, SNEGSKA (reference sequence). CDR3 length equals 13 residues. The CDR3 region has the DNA TGCAGTGCTAGCCCCGGGACAGACCCACCCCTCCACTTT. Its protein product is CSASPGTDPPLHF.

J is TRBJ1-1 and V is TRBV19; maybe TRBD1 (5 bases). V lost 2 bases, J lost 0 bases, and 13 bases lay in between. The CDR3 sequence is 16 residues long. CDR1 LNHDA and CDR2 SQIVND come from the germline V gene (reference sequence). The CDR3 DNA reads TGTGCCAGTAGTATAAGGGGCCGGCCTATGAACACTGAAGCTTTCTTT. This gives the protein CASSIRGRPMNTEAFF.

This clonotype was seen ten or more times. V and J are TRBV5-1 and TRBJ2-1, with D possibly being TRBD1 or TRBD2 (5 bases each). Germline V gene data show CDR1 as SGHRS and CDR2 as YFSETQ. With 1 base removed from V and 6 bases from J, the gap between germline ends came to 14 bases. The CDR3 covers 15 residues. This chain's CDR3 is CASSLRGDPINEQFF. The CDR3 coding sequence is TGCGCCAGCAGCTTGAGAGGGGACCCAATCAATGAGCAGTTCTTC.

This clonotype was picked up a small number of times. CDR3: CASSVVSGEVIGNTEAFF. CDR3 sequence (DNA): TGTGCCAGCAGCGTAGTTTCGGGGGAGGTAATCGGGAACACTGAAGCTTTCTTT. The rearrangement links TRBV9 to TRBJ1-1, with D maybe TRBD1 (5 bases). There are 18 residues in the CDR3. Trimming removed 0 bases from V and 1 base from J, with 19 bases in between. Germline V gene lookup returns CDR1 SGDLS and CDR2 YYNGEE.

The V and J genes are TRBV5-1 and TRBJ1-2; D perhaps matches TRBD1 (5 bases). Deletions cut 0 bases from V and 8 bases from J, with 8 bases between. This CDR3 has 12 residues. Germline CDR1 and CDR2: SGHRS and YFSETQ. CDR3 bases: TGCGCCAGCAGCTTGGGGGGGAAGGGCTACACCTTC. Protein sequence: CASSLGGKGYTF.